These 29 T cell receptor beta chains were all obtained from the same sample, sequenced in a study of CD8+ T cells in alopecia areata. The treatment here: oral pan-JAK inhibitor, 5-10 mg twice daily. Extracted RNA was reverse transcribed into cDNA, the sequencing template. The data were produced by immunoSEQ multiplex PCR, yet TCRdb's version contains in-frame clones alone and is incomplete. The repertoire holds about 140,000 clones, with about four fifths as singletons. The specimen comprised CD8+ T cells sorted from blood, sampled at week 4, from a patient treated with tofacitinib. These receptors came from a human donor with alopecia areata.

V gene TRBV13 combines with J gene TRBJ2-3; 9 bases are a match to TRBD2. Losses at the gene ends were 5 bases for V and 6 bases for J; bases not matched to a gene: 12. The CDR3 length is 16 residues. Germline V gene data show CDR1 as PRHDT and CDR2 as FYEKMQ (reference sequence). The CDR3 sequence is CASSRGRSGGGDTQYF. CDR3 DNA sequence: TGTGCCAGCAGCCGGGGCCGTAGCGGGGGCGGGGATACGCAGTATTTT.

The genes are TRBV10-3 and TRBJ2-1; 7 bases are a match to TRBD2. Germline lookup yields CDR1 ENHRY and CDR2 SYGVKD. The CDR3 is 13 amino acids. V was clipped by 11 bases and J by 1 base; unmatched bases: 5. DNA of the CDR3: TGTGCCTCCGGGGGGTTATCCTACAATGAGCAGTTCTTC. Amino acids: CASGGLSYNEQFF.

The chain has TRBV4-3 and TRBJ2-1; 12 bases line up with TRBD2. The CDR3 spans 17 residues. Losses at the gene ends were 0 bases for V and 9 bases for J; bases not matched to a gene: 9. Germline CDR1 reads LGHNA; CDR2 reads YSLEER. The CDR3 loop is CASSQDSGLAGTREQFF. In nucleotides, the CDR3 is TGCGCCAGCAGCCAAGATAGCGGACTAGCGGGGACCCGTGAGCAGTTCTTC.

The rearrangement links TRBV5-1 to TRBJ1-1; the D gene is possibly TRBD1 (5 bases). The germline V gene has CDR1 SGHRS and CDR2 YFSETQ. The CDR3 runs 20 residues. Trimming took 0 bases from V and 3 from J, leaving 27 bases between them. The CDR3 bases are TGCGCCAGCAGCTTGGGGGGCCGGGGCGCGATAACCTTTGTCGACACTGAAGCTTTCTTT. Translation gives CASSLGGRGAITFVDTEAFF.

The CDR3 DNA sequence: TGTGCCAGTAACGAGCTAGCGGGGACAGATACGCAGTATTTT. Its protein is CASNELAGTDTQYF. The chain couples TRBV6-6 to TRBJ2-3, with 9 bases that match TRBD2. CDR3 length: 14 amino acids. Germline CDR1 and CDR2: MNHNY and SVGAGI (reference sequence). The trim removed 9 bases at V and 3 bases at J, leaving 7 bases unmatched.

The chain employs TRBV7-2 and TRBJ2-7; TRBD1 or TRBD2 may be the D gene (5 bases each). This CDR3 contains 14 residues. V lost 5 bases and J lost 3, with 14 bases in between. Germline assignment: CDR1 SGHTA and CDR2 FQGNSA. CDR3 nucleotides: TGTGCCAGCAGCCAGATACGGGACGGCTACGAGCAGTACTTC. Protein: CASSQIRDGYEQYF.

The V and J genes are TRBV4-2 and TRBJ2-7; 8 positions match TRBD2. V was pared by 0 bases and J by 4 bases, with 11 bases of the junction left unmatched. This CDR3 contains 17 residues. The germline gives CDR1 LGHNA, CDR2 YNFKEQ. CDR3 amino acids: CASSQEQTGGATYEQYF. CDR3 bases: TGTGCCAGCAGCCAAGAACAAACGGGGGGGGCTACGTACGAGCAGTACTTC.

V is TRBV5-1 and J is TRBJ2-3; D might be TRBD2 (6 bases). The V end was cut by 0 bases, the J end by 3 bases, with 14 bases between. The CDR3 covers 16 residues. Germline V gene lookup returns CDR1 SGHRS and CDR2 YFSETQ. CDR3 nucleotide sequence: TGCGCCAGCAGCTTGGCCAGCCTAGCGATGACAGATACGCAGTATTTT. As protein: CASSLASLAMTDTQYF.

This rearrangement joins TRBV20-1 to TRBJ1-1; unclear D gene. Between the trimmed V and J ends, which lost 6 bases and 0 bases, there was a span of 5 bases. The CDR3 contains 11 residues. Germline CDR1 reads DFQATT; CDR2 reads SNEGSKA (reference sequence). The CDR3 DNA sequence: TGCAGTGCAATTATGAACACTGAAGCTTTCTTT. It is translated as CSAIMNTEAFF.

The chain carries TRBV6-5 and TRBJ1-4; D is uncertain. This CDR3 contains 14 residues. CDR1 and CDR2 from the germline V gene are MNHEY and SVGAGI. The germline V and J ends were trimmed by 6 bases and 8 bases, with 16 bases remaining between them. In DNA, the CDR3 is TGTGCCAGCAGCTCCGTCCCGGGTGCGGAAAAACTGTTTTTT. The encoded protein is CASSSVPGAEKLFF.

The chain carries TRBV7-9 and TRBJ2-1, with 9 positions matching TRBD2. The CDR3 consists of 14 residues. The germline V gene encodes CDR1 SEHNR and CDR2 FQNEAQ (reference sequence). V was clipped by 4 bases and J by 6 bases; unmatched bases: 4. CDR3: CASSSAGGGNEQFF. CDR3 coding DNA: TGTGCCAGCAGCTCGGCGGGAGGGGGCAATGAGCAGTTCTTC. The whole variable domain, filled in from reference TRBV7-9 and TRBJ2-1, reads DTGVSQNPRHKITKRGQNVTFRCDPISEHNRLYWYRQTLGQGPEFLTYFQNEAQLEKSRLLSDRFSAERPKGSFSTLEIQRTEQGDSAMYLCASSSAGGGNEQFFGPGTRLTVL.

V and J are TRBV27 and TRBJ2-7, with a weak D call TRBD2 (5 bases). This CDR3 is built from 12 residues. With 8 bases removed from V and 6 bases from J, the gap between germline ends came to 14 bases. Germline CDR1 reads MNHEY; CDR2 reads SMNVEV (reference sequence). Here the CDR3 DNA reads TGTGCCAGCGAATGGAGGCGGGCCGAGCAGTACTTC. This encodes CASEWRRAEQYF.

V and J are TRBV2 and TRBJ2-1, with 8 bases lining up with TRBD1. The CDR3 has 18 amino acids. Per germline, CDR1 SNHLY and CDR2 FYNNEI. Losses at the gene ends were 6 bases for V and 6 bases for J; bases not matched to a gene: 19. The CDR3 DNA follows: TGTGCCAGCAGCGGACGGAGGTCGGGGACAGGCGGGACCAATGAGCAGTTCTTC. Translating it yields CASSGRRSGTGGTNEQFF.

V is TRBV6-5 and J is TRBJ1-2; D not resolved. The CDR3 runs to 15 residues. V lost 5 bases and J lost 5, with 18 bases in between. Germline loops: CDR1 MNHEY, CDR2 SVGAGI. CDR3 sequence reads: CASSTSDWRLYGYTF. For the CDR3, the DNA is TGTGCCAGCAGTACCTCCGATTGGCGTTTATATGGCTACACCTTC.

In its sample, this clone was seen once. The chain combines TRBV5-4 with TRBJ2-7; D may match TRBD1 or TRBD2 (5 bases each). The germline V gene encodes CDR1 SGHNT and CDR2 YYREEE (reference sequence). The V end lost 0 bases, the J end lost 1 base, and 8 bases lay between the germline ends. This CDR3 has 14 residues. The CDR3 sequence: CASSLGWGSYEQYF. CDR3 nucleotides: TGTGCCAGCAGCTTGGGGTGGGGGTCCTACGAGCAGTACTTC.

The rearrangement links TRBV7-9 to TRBJ2-5; 7 bases are shared with TRBD1. The CDR3 extends over 16 amino acids. CDR1 SEHNR and CDR2 FQNEAQ come from the germline V gene (reference sequence). Losses at the gene ends were 4 bases for V and 3 bases for J; bases not matched to a gene: 11. The CDR3 DNA follows: TGTGCCAGCAGCTCGAATACAGGGGACGGGGAAGAGACCCAGTACTTC. Translation gives CASSSNTGDGEETQYF.

The chain couples TRBV6-1 to TRBJ1-2; 8 nucleotides agree with TRBD1. This CDR3 is built from 15 residues. The germline V gene has CDR1 MNHNS and CDR2 SASEGT. V shed 2 bases and J 3 bases; nucleotides not matched to a gene: 5. The CDR3 DNA sequence: TGTGCCAGCAGTGAACGTCCAGGGGGCGACTATGGCTACACCTTC. It is translated as CASSERPGGDYGYTF.

This clone was picked up one time. The chain joins TRBV6-6 to TRBJ1-5; unclear D gene. The germline V gene encodes CDR1 MNHNY and CDR2 SVGAGI (reference sequence). Trimming pared 0 bases from V and 7 bases from J, leaving 7 bases between. The CDR3 has 13 amino acids. CDR3 DNA: TGTGCCAGCAGTTACTCGTTGGAGCAGCCCCAGCATTTT. It encodes CASSYSLEQPQHF.

This chain joins TRBV6-1 and TRBJ2-1, with 10 positions matching TRBD2. The ends lost 2 bases at V and 3 bases at J; junction bases unmatched: 1. The length of the CDR3 is 15 residues. Germline V CDR1 and CDR2: MNHNS, SASEGT. The CDR3 loop is CASSETSGNYNEQFF. CDR3 nucleotides: TGTGCCAGCAGTGAAACTAGCGGGAACTACAATGAGCAGTTCTTC.

V gene TRBV7-9 combines with J gene TRBJ2-5; D gene ambiguous. Germline CDR1 and CDR2: SEHNR and FQNEAQ (reference sequence). CDR3 length: 14 amino acids. Trimming cost V 7 bases and J 5 bases, with 17 bases left between them. DNA of the CDR3: TGTGCCAGCACCGATTTGGGTCGCCGGGAGACCCAGTACTTC. This sequence encodes CASTDLGRRETQYF.

CDR3: CASSHREGEGPPLHF. The CDR3 bases are TGCGCCAGCAGCCACAGGGAGGGTGAGGGGCCACCCCTCCACTTT. The genes are TRBV4-1 and TRBJ1-6; perhaps TRBD1 as D (5 bases). The germline gives CDR1 MGHRA, CDR2 YSYEKL. The CDR3 has 15 amino acids. V was pared by 3 bases and J by 11 bases, with 17 bases between.

This clone was observed a few times. The chain couples TRBV19 to TRBJ1-5; the D is unclear. Trimming shortened V by 6 bases and J by 9 bases, and 18 bases separated the two germline ends. The CDR3 length is 14 residues. In germline, CDR1 is LNHDA, CDR2 SQIVND (reference sequence). CDR3 nucleotides: TGTGCCAGTAGCTTTACCGGGCTCCTGTGGCCCCAGCATTTT. This sequence encodes CASSFTGLLWPQHF.

This clone was seen a few times. The chain couples TRBV29-1 to TRBJ2-5; 7 nucleotides line up with TRBD1. The DNA matches TRBJ2-7 better at its end, which makes the J call doubtful. Germline CDR1 SQVTM, CDR2 ANQGSEA. This CDR3 is built from 13 residues. CDR3 amino acids: CSVYVTGIYEQYF. DNA for the CDR3: TGCAGCGTATACGTGACAGGGATCTACGAGCAGTACTTC.

The chain carries TRBV11-1 and TRBJ2-3, with D unresolved. In germline, CDR1 is SGHAT, CDR2 FQDESV (reference sequence). The CDR3 totals 13 residues. Trimming took off 5 bases at V and 2 bases at J, with 8 bases between the two ends. The CDR3 DNA follows: TGTGCCAGCAGCCCGTTCCTCACAGATACGCAGTATTTT. Residues: CASSPFLTDTQYF.

The chain has TRBV4-1 and TRBJ2-3; TRBD1 matches 8 bases. With 6 bases clipped from V and 5 bases from J, the junction kept 7 bases outside the gene matches. CDR1 is MGHRA, CDR2 YSYEKL, per germline. CDR3 length: 14 residues. The CDR3 reads CASSRTGPRDTQYF. The CDR3, as DNA: TGCGCCAGCAGTCGGACAGGGCCTAGAGATACGCAGTATTTT.

V usage is TRBV4-1 and J usage is TRBJ2-7, with 7 bases that match TRBD2. Germline lookup yields CDR1 MGHRA and CDR2 YSYEKL. The V segment lost 3 bases and the J segment 6 bases; nucleotides outside the gene matches: 5. The length of the CDR3 is 13 residues. CDR3 coding DNA: TGCGCCAGCAGCCACCCTTCGGGGGGCGAGCAGTACTTC. This sequence encodes CASSHPSGGEQYF.

CDR3: CASSKGHTTYEQYF. As DNA, the CDR3 is TGTGCCAGTAGTAAGGGACACACAACCTACGAGCAGTACTTC. This chain joins TRBV19 and TRBJ2-7; TRBD1 might be the D (6 bases). Germline V lookup: CDR1 LNHDA, CDR2 SQIVND (reference sequence). V gave up 4 bases and J gave up 2 bases, with 12 bases separating them. The CDR3 covers 14 residues.

This chain links TRBV7-9 with TRBJ2-3; a possible D gene is TRBD2 (6 bases). V dropped 4 bases and J dropped 2 bases, with 10 bases sitting between them. CDR1 is SEHNR and CDR2 is FQNEAQ in the germline V gene (reference sequence). The CDR3 length is 14 residues. CDR3 region: CASSWASDTDTQYF. DNA for the CDR3: TGTGCCAGCAGCTGGGCTAGCGACACAGATACGCAGTATTTT.

J is TRBJ2-7 and V is TRBV7-9; tentative D call: TRBD1 (6 bases). Trimming cost V 1 base and J 1 base, with 14 bases left between them. The CDR3 length is 16 residues. In germline, CDR1 is SEHNR, CDR2 FQNEAQ (reference sequence). In DNA, the CDR3 is TGTGCCAGCAGCTTAGAGGGACAAGGGCTATCCTACGAGCAGTACTTC. It encodes CASSLEGQGLSYEQYF.